Described below is a single T cell receptor beta chain sequence and its context. Its target antigen remains unknown. It has no much larger one-base neighbor in the sample; base qualities were not kept. TCRbeta CDR3 regions were amplified from genomic DNA using the immunoSEQ Assay, a bias-controlled multiplex PCR. Per the original workflow: Nucleated cell counts per sample were estimated from amplification of reference gene primers within the assay. To quantify the absolute abundance of each unique TCRbeta CDR3 rearrangement, sequence reads were collapsed and filtered. For each sample, productive Simpson clonality was calculated as the square root of Simpson's diversity index across productive rearrangements. The clones in this table, taken by TCRdb from immuneACCESS, are in-frame only. Not every clone is retained; where verified, under half of the shortfall comes from an unresolved V gene, and the cause of the rest is unknown. V and J calls and clone size come straight from that table; D and trimming were deduced from the DNA. This sample holds approximately 210,000 clones; 85% to 95% were observed only once. The top ten hold approximately 0.8% of the sample.

In Seattle, one collaborating source enrolled patients while the infection was active and tracked those patients longitudinally over the course of disease. Whole blood was collected in K2EDTA tubes by collaborating institutions according to the institutions' own protocols. Collaborator samples were shipped for TCRbeta analysis as frozen whole blood, isolated PBMCs, or DNA extracted from either sample type. CDR1 SGDLS and CDR2 YYNGEE were looked up in the germline V gene. After removal of 4 bases from V and 6 bases from J, the junction retains 9 bases not matched to a gene. CDR3 length: 15 amino acids, cysteine to phenylalanine. Only CDR3 DNA remains: 45 bases, in frame from the first base. This entry is derived from a study of blood T cell repertoires in COVID-19 (dated by TCRdb to 2020 to 2022). For context, the study as a whole: Samples covering the acute and convalescent phases of COVID-19 were provided by collaborators in the United States, Italy and Spain. The prospective study material was composed of cDNA or gDNA derived from T cells, B-cell-depleted T cells, or PBMCs. The dataset comprised deeply sampled blood TCRbeta repertoires from subjects exposed to, actively infected with, or recovered from COVID-19. A freely available public database, intended as a resource for researchers studying the immune response to SARS-CoV-2, is where the repertoires were released. Samples came from the ongoing ImmuneRACE study (first 160 participants) plus 1,254 subjects from 6 global collaborators. The sample metadata nearly always contained a de-identified subject ID, COVID-19 status, age in years and sex. HLA class I and class II types, where available, came from metadata supplied by the sample provider rather than from assay-based typing.

Paper-wide results and their limitations: How much clinical and demographic metadata was included differed by source and by participant, and the metadata was provided uncurated.

The source of this sequence is a man between 25 and 39 years old with COVID-19, enrolled during active disease. The chain is assembled from TRBV9 and TRBJ2-1; 8 bases in between match TRBD2. Sequenced sample: peripheral blood. CDR3 protein: CASSPGTRRGNEQFF. The DNA is TGTGCCAGCAGCCCAGGGACTAGAAGGGGCAATGAGCAGTTCTTC.